A selection of T cell receptor beta chains follows, all from one sample in a study of cytomegalovirus exposure and HLA in healthy donors. Generated by immunoSEQ multiplex PCR, the TCRdb table keeps only in-frame clones and is missing some. The profile shows more than 90,000 clones, 81% of them singletons. Sample: PBMCs. These receptors came from a woman between 65 and 79 years old in good health and CMV-seropositive. CDR3s include the opening cysteine and the closing phenylalanine or tryptophan. D genes are given only for firm matches. Clone size is given for some rows only: seen once, a few or many times, or a class if the clone is expanded.

clone size	V gene	J gene	D gene	CDR3 DNA	CDR3 protein
-	TRBV7-9	TRBJ2-3	-	TGTGCCAGCAGCTTATCTAGCACAGATACGCAGTATTTT	CASSLSSTDTQYF
-	TRBV10-3	TRBJ1-4	-	TGTGCCATCAGTGAGGACGGCCGGGGAAGTGAAAAACTGTTTTTT	CAISEDGRGSEKLFF
-	TRBV21-1	TRBJ1-1	-	TGTGCCAGCAGCGGAGGTACAGGGACGGACACTGAAGCTTTCTTT	CASSGGTGTDTEAFF
-	TRBV11-3	TRBJ2-3	-	TGTGCCAGCAGCTTACACTCAGATACGCAGTATTTT	CASSLHSDTQYF
-	TRBV21-1	TRBJ1-1	-	TGTGCCAGCAGCAAAGGTGGGGACAGACCCCGAAAGGCAAGAAAAATGAACACTGAAGCTTTCTTT	CASSKGGDRPRKARKMNTEAFF
-	TRBV19	TRBJ2-1	TRBD2	TGTGCCAGTAGTAGTAGCGGGGGAAGCTCCTACAATGAGCAGTTCTTC	CASSSSGGSSYNEQFF
-	TRBV5-6	TRBJ2-5	-	TGTGCCAGCAGCTCCGGCGGGGCCTTGGGAGAGACCCAGTACTTC	CASSSGGALGETQYF
-	TRBV28	TRBJ2-7	TRBD1	TGTGCCAGCAGTTTCGGGACAGGGGCCGCCTACGAGCAGTACTTC	CASSFGTGAAYEQYF
few	TRBV6-5	TRBJ2-2	-	TGTGCCAGCAGTTACGGAGGGAACACCGGGGAGCTGTTTTTT	CASSYGGNTGELFF
-	TRBV7-9	TRBJ2-3	TRBD2	TGTGCCAGCAGCTTCGGGACTACCTCTAGTACGCAGTATTTT	CASSFGTTSSTQYF